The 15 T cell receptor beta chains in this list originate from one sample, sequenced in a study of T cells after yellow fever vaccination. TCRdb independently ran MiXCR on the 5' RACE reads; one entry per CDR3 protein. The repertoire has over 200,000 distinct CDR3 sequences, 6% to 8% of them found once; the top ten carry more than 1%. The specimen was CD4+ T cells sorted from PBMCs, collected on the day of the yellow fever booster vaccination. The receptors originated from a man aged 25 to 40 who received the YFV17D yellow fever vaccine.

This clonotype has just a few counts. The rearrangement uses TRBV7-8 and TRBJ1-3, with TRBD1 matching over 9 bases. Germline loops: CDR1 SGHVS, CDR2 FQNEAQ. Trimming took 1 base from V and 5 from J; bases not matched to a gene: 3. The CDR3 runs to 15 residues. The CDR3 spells CASSLGHRGRNTIYF. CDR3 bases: TGTGCCAGCAGCTTAGGCCACAGGGGGCGAAACACCATATATTTT. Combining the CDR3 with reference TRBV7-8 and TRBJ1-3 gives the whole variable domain GAGVSQSPRYKVAKRGQDVALRCDPISGHVSLFWYQQALGQGPEFLTYFQNEAQLDKSGLPSDRFFAERPEGSVSTLKIQRTQQEDSAVYLCASSLGHRGRNTIYFGEGSWLTVV.

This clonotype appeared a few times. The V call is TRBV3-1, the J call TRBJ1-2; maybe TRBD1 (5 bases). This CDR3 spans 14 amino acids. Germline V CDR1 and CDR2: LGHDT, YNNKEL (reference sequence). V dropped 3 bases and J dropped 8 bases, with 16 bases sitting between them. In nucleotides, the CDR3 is TGTGCCAGCAGCCAGGACACCGGCCCGGTAGGCTACACCTTC. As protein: CASSQDTGPVGYTF.

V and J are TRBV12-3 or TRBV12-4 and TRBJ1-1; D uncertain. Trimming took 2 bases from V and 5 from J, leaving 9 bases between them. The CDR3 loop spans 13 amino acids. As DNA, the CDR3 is TGTGCCAGCAGTTTACGAGTAAAGACTGAAGCTTTCTTT. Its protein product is CASSLRVKTEAFF.

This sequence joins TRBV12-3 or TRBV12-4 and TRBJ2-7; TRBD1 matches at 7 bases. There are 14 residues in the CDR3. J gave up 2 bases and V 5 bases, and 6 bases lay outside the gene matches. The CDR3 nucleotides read TGTGCCAGCAGTCCTATGGACAGGCCCTACGAGCAGTACTTC. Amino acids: CASSPMDRPYEQYF.

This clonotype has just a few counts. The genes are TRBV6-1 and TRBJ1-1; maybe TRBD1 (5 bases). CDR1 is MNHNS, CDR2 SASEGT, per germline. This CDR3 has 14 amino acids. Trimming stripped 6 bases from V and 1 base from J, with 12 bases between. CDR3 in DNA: TGTGCCAGCAGCCGGGGACGGCCGAACACTGAAGCTTTCTTT. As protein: CASSRGRPNTEAFF.

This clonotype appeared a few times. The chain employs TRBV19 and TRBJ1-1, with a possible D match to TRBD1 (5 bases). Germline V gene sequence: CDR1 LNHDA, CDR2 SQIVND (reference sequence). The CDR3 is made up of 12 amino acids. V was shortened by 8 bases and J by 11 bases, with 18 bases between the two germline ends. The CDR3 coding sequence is TGTGCCAGTTCCGGGACCGAGAGTTCTGCTTTCTTT. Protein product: CASSGTESSAFF.

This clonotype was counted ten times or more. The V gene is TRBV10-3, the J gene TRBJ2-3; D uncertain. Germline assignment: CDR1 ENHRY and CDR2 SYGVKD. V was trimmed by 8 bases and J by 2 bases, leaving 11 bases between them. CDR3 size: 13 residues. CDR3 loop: CAIRPADTDTQYF. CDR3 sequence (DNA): TGTGCCATCCGTCCCGCAGACACAGATACGCAGTATTTT.

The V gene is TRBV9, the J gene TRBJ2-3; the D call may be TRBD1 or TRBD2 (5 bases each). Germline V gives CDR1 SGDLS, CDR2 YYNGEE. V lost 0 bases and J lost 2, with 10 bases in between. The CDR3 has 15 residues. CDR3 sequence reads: CASSVAGTNTDTQYF. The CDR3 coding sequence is TGTGCCAGCAGCGTAGCCGGGACCAACACAGATACGCAGTATTTT.

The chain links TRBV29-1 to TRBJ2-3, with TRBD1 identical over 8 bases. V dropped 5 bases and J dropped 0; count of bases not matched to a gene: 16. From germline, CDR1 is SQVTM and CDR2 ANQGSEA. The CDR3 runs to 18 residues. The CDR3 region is CSVPGTGAYLTSTDTQYF. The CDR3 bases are TGCAGCGTTCCCGGGACAGGCGCCTACCTGACTAGCACAGATACGCAGTATTTT.

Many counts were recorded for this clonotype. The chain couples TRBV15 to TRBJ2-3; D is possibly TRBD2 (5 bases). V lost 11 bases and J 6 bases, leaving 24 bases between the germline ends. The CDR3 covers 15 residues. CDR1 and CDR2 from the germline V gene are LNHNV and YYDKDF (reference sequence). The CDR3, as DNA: TGTGCCCCAGGCTTGGCACGTAGCGTTTGCGATACGCAGTATTTT. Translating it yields CAPGLARSVCDTQYF.

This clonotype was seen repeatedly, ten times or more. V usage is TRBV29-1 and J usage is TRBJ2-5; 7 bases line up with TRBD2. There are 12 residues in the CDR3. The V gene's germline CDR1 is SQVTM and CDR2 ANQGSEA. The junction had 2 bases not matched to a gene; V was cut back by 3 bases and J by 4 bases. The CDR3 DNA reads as TGCAGCGTTGAGCCGGGAGGAGAGACCCAGTACTTC. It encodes CSVEPGGETQYF.

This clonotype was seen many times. The CDR3 bases are TGTGCCACCAGTGATTCCCTGCTAGCGGGAGGCGGGGAGCAGTACTTC. This sequence encodes CATSDSLLAGGGEQYF. The chain uses TRBV24-1 and TRBJ2-7, with 11 nucleotides matching TRBD2. V lost 2 bases, J lost 7 bases, and 9 bases stayed unmatched. Germline values: CDR1 KGHDR, CDR2 SFDVKD. This CDR3 is 16 amino acids long.

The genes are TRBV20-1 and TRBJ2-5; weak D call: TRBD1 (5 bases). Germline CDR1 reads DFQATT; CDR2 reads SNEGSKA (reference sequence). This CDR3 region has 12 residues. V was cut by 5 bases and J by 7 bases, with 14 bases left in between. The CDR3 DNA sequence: TGCAGTGCTGGACAATCCTCCGGGACCCAGTACTTC. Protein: CSAGQSSGTQYF.

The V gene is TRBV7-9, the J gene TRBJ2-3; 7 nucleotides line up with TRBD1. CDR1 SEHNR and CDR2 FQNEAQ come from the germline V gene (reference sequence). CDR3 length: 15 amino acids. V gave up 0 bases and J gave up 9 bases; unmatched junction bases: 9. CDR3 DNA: TGTGCCAGCAGCTTAGCGGGGGCTGACAGGGAGACGCAGTATTTT. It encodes CASSLAGADRETQYF.

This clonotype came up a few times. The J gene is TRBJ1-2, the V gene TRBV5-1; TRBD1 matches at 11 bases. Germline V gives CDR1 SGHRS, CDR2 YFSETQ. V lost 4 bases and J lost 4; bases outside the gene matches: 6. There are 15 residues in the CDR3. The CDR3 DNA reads TGCGCCAGCAGCGGGGACAGGGGGGTCTCCTATGGCTACACCTTC. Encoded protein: CASSGDRGVSYGYTF.